The 7 T cell receptor beta chains presented below share a single source sample, sequenced in a study of blood T cell repertoires in COVID-19. Generated by immunoSEQ multiplex PCR, the TCRdb table keeps only in-frame clones and is missing some. Of fewer than 350,000 clones in the sample, 81% were seen once. The sequencing sample was made of peripheral blood. These receptor sequences come from a woman aged 60-75 years with active or convalescent COVID-19.

The chain is built from TRBV4-2 and TRBJ2-3; 13 bases match TRBD2. J lost 7 bases, V lost 4 bases, and 11 bases had no gene match. The CDR3 contains 17 residues. Germline CDR1 is LGHNA and CDR2 is YNFKEQ. CDR3 residues: CASSLLTTSGGLYTQYF. The CDR3, as DNA: TGTGCCAGCAGCCTACTGACGACTAGCGGGGGGCTGTATACGCAGTATTTT.

The J gene is TRBJ2-1, the V gene TRBV28, with 10 bases fitting TRBD1. Germline CDR1 reads MDHEN; CDR2 reads SYDVKM. CDR3 size: 15 residues. V was pared by 2 bases and J by 3 bases, with 1 base of the junction left unmatched. CDR3 in amino acids: CASSLRDRGYNEQFF. DNA for the CDR3: TGTGCCAGCAGTTTAAGGGACAGGGGCTACAATGAGCAGTTCTTC.

The chain recombines TRBV6-4 with TRBJ1-4, with TRBD1 as a possible D gene (6 bases). Germline loops: CDR1 MRHNA, CDR2 SNTAGT. The CDR3 is 10 residues long. V was clipped by 10 bases and J by 10 bases, with 10 bases between them. The CDR3 reads CANSDRKLFF. The CDR3 region has the DNA TGTGCCAACTCGGACAGAAAACTGTTTTTT.

This clone was counted a few times. J is TRBJ2-3 and V is TRBV15, with D possibly being TRBD1 (6 bases). With 3 bases removed from V and 2 bases from J, the gap between germline ends came to 15 bases. Germline V gene lookup returns CDR1 LNHNV and CDR2 YYDKDF (reference sequence). The CDR3 is 16 residues long. The CDR3 DNA is TGTGCCACCAGCAGGGGACCAGGGGAGTCCACAGATACGCAGTATTTT. Encoded protein: CATSRGPGESTDTQYF.

V usage is TRBV10-3 and J usage is TRBJ1-5, with TRBD1 matching 7 bases. The CDR3 covers 13 residues. Losses at the gene ends were 6 bases for V and 5 bases for J; bases not matched to a gene: 4. CDR1 is ENHRY, CDR2 SYGVKD, per germline. CDR3 sequence: CAISDRVDQPQHF. CDR3 in DNA: TGTGCCATCAGCGACAGGGTTGATCAGCCCCAGCATTTT.

The rearrangement uses TRBV9 and TRBJ1-4; 9 bases agree with TRBD1. This CDR3 is built from 16 residues. The germline V gene encodes CDR1 SGDLS and CDR2 YYNGEE. V lost 0 bases, J lost 8 bases, and 8 bases stayed unmatched. CDR3 protein: CASSVGKDRGIEKLFF. CDR3 in DNA: TGTGCCAGCAGCGTAGGAAAGGACAGGGGTATAGAAAAACTGTTTTTT.

This clone was seen just once. The chain is built from TRBV3-1 (or the pseudogene TRBV3-2) and TRBJ1-2, with 10 bases that match TRBD1. Germline assignment: CDR1 LGHDT and CDR2 YNNKEL (reference sequence). This CDR3 is built from 16 residues. Trimming took 2 bases from V and 6 from J; bases not matched to a gene: 9. CDR3 sequence: CASSQFFPDRGNGYTF. CDR3 sequence (DNA): TGTGCCAGCAGCCAATTTTTCCCGGACAGGGGGAATGGCTACACCTTC.